One sample yielded the 6 T cell receptor beta chains listed below, sequenced in a study of T cells in Graves' hyperthyroidism and ophthalmopathy. Amplified TCR beta CDR3 regions derived from RNA transcripts. HTBI primers drove first-round RT-PCR of the TCR CDR3. Using its own MiXCR run on the multiplex PCR reads, TCRdb lists one record per CDR3 protein. The sample has roughly 580,000 distinct CDR3 sequences, roughly 50% seen once. Sequencing was performed on peripheral blood or thyroid tissue (not recorded which). These receptors were collected from a young woman with Graves' hyperthyroidism.

This clonotype was counted a few times. CDR3 loop: CSARGTTGNQETQYF. DNA of the CDR3: TGCAGTGCTAGAGGGACGACAGGGAACCAAGAGACCCAGTACTTC. This sequence joins TRBV20-1 and TRBJ2-5; 7 bases are shared with TRBD1. In germline, CDR1 is DFQATT, CDR2 SNEGSKA (reference sequence). V gave up 1 base and J gave up 0 bases; unmatched junction bases: 5. The CDR3 spans 15 residues.

Concerning this clonotype: One junction end does not reproduce the germline sequence, and a read error may be involved. V gene TRBV24-1 combines with J gene TRBJ2-7, with 10 positions matching TRBD2. CDR1 is KGHDR, CDR2 SFDVKD, per germline. The CDR3 is 15 residues long. CDR3 nucleotides: TGTGCCAGCAGTTACCTAGCGGGGGACTCCTACGAGCAGTACTTC. Protein product: CASSYLAGDSYEQYF.

This clonotype showed up just a few times. The rearrangement links TRBV7-3 to TRBJ2-6; D tentatively reads TRBD1 or TRBD2 (5 bases each). V gave up 4 bases and J gave up 0 bases, with 10 bases separating them. Per the germline V gene, CDR1 is SGHTA and CDR2 is FQGTGA. CDR3 length equals 16 residues. The CDR3 is CASSWDGYSGANVLTF. CDR3 sequence (DNA): TGTGCCAGCAGCTGGGACGGGTACTCTGGGGCCAACGTCCTGACTTTC.

The chain employs TRBV10-3 and TRBJ1-2; D gene unclear. In germline, CDR1 is ENHRY, CDR2 SYGVKD. The CDR3 contains 15 residues. V was cut by 10 bases and J by 5 bases, with 23 bases left in between. This chain's CDR3 is CASSQLRTEGYGYTF. Written as DNA, the CDR3 is TGTGCCAGCAGCCAATTGCGGACGGAAGGATATGGCTACACCTTC.

V gene TRBV29-1 combines with J gene TRBJ2-7; perhaps D is TRBD1 or TRBD2 (5 bases each). From germline, CDR1 is SQVTM and CDR2 ANQGSEA. The CDR3 length is 13 residues. V lost 7 bases and J 0 bases, leaving 13 bases between the germline ends. This CDR3 reads CSALGAGSYEQYF. The DNA for the CDR3 is TGCAGCGCCCTCGGGGCAGGCTCCTACGAGCAGTACTTC.

The chain joins TRBV2 to TRBJ1-5, with D perhaps matching TRBD1 (5 bases). Trimming pared 5 bases from V and 1 base from J, leaving 18 bases between. Germline V gene lookup returns CDR1 SNHLY and CDR2 FYNNEI. The CDR3 length is 17 residues. The CDR3 DNA is TGTGCCAGCAGTCACATCTTGTGGGACTTGAGCAATCAGCCCCAGCATTTT. Translating gives CASSHILWDLSNQPQHF.